This entry lists 31 T cell receptor beta chains sequenced from one sample in a study of CD8+CD57+ T cells in acquired aplastic anemia. The template used for profiling TCR beta VDJ and CDR3 was genomic DNA. One entry per CDR3 protein results from TCRdb running MiXCR on the reads. The table includes around 170,000 distinct CDR3 sequences, roughly half detected once. Patients chosen for sequencing had shown CD8+CD57+ cell expansion by flow cytometry. Source material: sorted CD4+, CD8+, or CD8+CD57+ T cells (not recorded which) from PBMCs. The receptor source for this set is a human donor with aplastic anemia.

There are many counts of this clonotype. The rearrangement links TRBV9 to TRBJ2-2; unclear D gene. The CDR3 extends over 14 amino acids. The germline gives CDR1 SGDLS, CDR2 YYNGEE. Between the trimmed V and J ends, which lost 4 bases and 1 base, there was a span of 8 bases. The CDR3 nucleotides are TGTGCCAGCAGCCCCGTACGGAACACCGGGGAGCTGTTTTTT. Translated: CASSPVRNTGELFF.

In its sample, this clonotype was seen many times. The J gene is TRBJ2-2, the V gene TRBV5-1; 7 bases align to TRBD2. The CDR3 runs 13 residues. Germline V gene lookup returns CDR1 SGHRS and CDR2 YFSETQ. With 2 bases clipped from V and 6 bases from J, the junction kept 1 base outside the gene matches. CDR3: CASSFAGAGELFF. CDR3 nucleotides: TGCGCCAGCAGCTTTGCGGGGGCCGGGGAGCTGTTTTTT.

This clonotype was recorded at least ten times. CDR3 in DNA: TGTGCCAGCAGTGATCCAGGGGGGCAAGAGACCCAGTACTTC. Encoded protein: CASSDPGGQETQYF. V and J are TRBV25-1 and TRBJ2-5; perhaps TRBD1 as D (7 bases). The V end was cut by 3 bases, the J end by 2 bases, with 10 bases between. The CDR3 contains 14 residues. CDR1 is MGHDK, CDR2 SYGVNS, per germline.

This clonotype appeared many times. V gene TRBV20-1 combines with J gene TRBJ2-5, with TRBD2 as a possible D gene (6 bases). Germline assignment: CDR1 DFQATT and CDR2 SNEGSKA (reference sequence). The CDR3 sequence is 12 residues long. Between the trimmed V and J ends, which lost 7 bases and 2 bases, there was a span of 11 bases. The CDR3, as DNA: TGCAGTGTCCCGACTAGACAAGAGACCCAGTACTTC. It encodes CSVPTRQETQYF.

The CDR3 loop reads CASSERAGVGYEQYF. The CDR3 bases are TGCGCCAGCAGTGAGAGGGCAGGGGTGGGGTACGAGCAGTACTTC. The chain links TRBV10-2 to TRBJ2-7, with D perhaps TRBD1 (6 bases). The CDR3 loop spans 15 amino acids. Germline CDR1 WSHSY, CDR2 SAAADI. The V gene lost 2 bases and the J gene lost 4 bases, with 15 bases spanning the gap.

This clonotype was recorded many times. This rearrangement joins TRBV15 to TRBJ2-4; the match to TRBD1 covers 9 bases. CDR3 size: 16 residues. V dropped 3 bases and J dropped 1; count of bases not matched to a gene: 4. The germline gives CDR1 LNHNV, CDR2 YYDKDF (reference sequence). CDR3 region: CATSRGDRVAKNIQYF. The CDR3 DNA reads TGTGCCACCAGCAGGGGGGACAGGGTGGCCAAAAACATTCAGTACTTC.

This clonotype was observed at least ten times. The V gene is TRBV5-5, the J gene TRBJ2-3; D possibly matches TRBD1 or TRBD2 (5 bases each). Trimming shortened V by 1 base and J by 3 bases, and 12 bases separated the two germline ends. This CDR3 spans 15 amino acids. Germline-derived CDR1 and CDR2 are SGHKS and YYEKEE (reference sequence). CDR3 region: CASSLRGEGTDTQYF. CDR3 bases: TGTGCCAGCAGCTTGAGGGGAGAAGGGACAGATACGCAGTATTTT.

As DNA, the CDR3 is TGTGCCAGCAGCTCAGACAGTGGGAACACTGAAGCTTTCTTT. Its protein product is CASSSDSGNTEAFF. J is TRBJ1-1 and V is TRBV7-2, with a weak D call TRBD1 (5 bases). Germline CDR1 and CDR2: SGHTA and FQGNSA. Trimming left V 4 bases short and J 1 base short, with 10 bases between. The CDR3 is 14 residues long.

This clonotype was detected many times. This chain links TRBV7-2 with TRBJ2-1, with a tentative D call TRBD2 (6 bases). Trimming removed 1 base at V and 7 bases at J, with 8 bases between. The CDR3 runs to 13 residues. Per the germline V gene, CDR1 is SGHTA and CDR2 is FQGNSA. The CDR3 spells CASSLGAGNEQFF. The CDR3 nucleotides are TGTGCCAGCAGCTTAGGGGCGGGAAATGAGCAGTTCTTC.

This clonotype has only a few counts. This chain joins TRBV12-3 or TRBV12-4 and TRBJ2-3, with D possibly TRBD2 on 6 matching bases. V shed 6 bases and J shed 3 bases, with 16 bases lying between them. This CDR3 spans 15 amino acids. In DNA, the CDR3 is TGTGCCAGCAGCCGACTAGTCGCGGGGACAGATACGCAGTATTTT. It encodes CASSRLVAGTDTQYF.

In its sample, this clonotype was seen many times. This sequence joins TRBV19 and TRBJ1-2, with D hard to call. Germline CDR1 and CDR2: LNHDA and SQIVND (reference sequence). CDR3 length: 11 residues. V was shortened by 6 bases and J by 6 bases, with 8 bases between the two germline ends. CDR3 loop: CASRNTDGYTF. In DNA, the CDR3 is TGTGCCAGTAGGAATACAGATGGCTACACCTTC.

This chain links TRBV7-9 with TRBJ2-7; D is ambiguous. Trimming cost V 5 bases and J 5 bases, with 19 bases left between them. Germline CDR1 is SEHNR and CDR2 is FQNEAQ (reference sequence). The CDR3 covers 15 residues. The CDR3 bases are TGTGCCAGCAGCCCCGGACCTATAACTCTCCACGAGCAGTACTTC. Protein sequence: CASSPGPITLHEQYF.

V gene TRBV11-2 combines with J gene TRBJ2-1; D not certain. The CDR3 totals 16 residues. Germline CDR1 and CDR2: SGHAT and FQNNGV. V lost 1 base and J lost 1, with 11 bases in between. This CDR3 is CASSLGIGISYNEQFF. The CDR3 DNA reads TGTGCCAGCAGCTTAGGAATAGGGATATCCTACAATGAGCAGTTCTTC.

This clonotype was observed a few times. This sequence joins TRBV29-1 and TRBJ2-1, with D unresolved. V lost 0 bases and J lost 4, with 22 bases in between. Germline lookup yields CDR1 SQVTM and CDR2 ANQGSEA. The CDR3 is made up of 18 amino acids. The DNA of the CDR3 is TGCAGCGTTGAAGATCGAACCGAGAAGGGTAGTTGGTACAATGAGCAGTTCTTC. Translating it yields CSVEDRTEKGSWYNEQFF.

This clonotype was seen a handful of times. The V call is TRBV27, the J call TRBJ1-6; weak D call: TRBD1 (5 bases). The CDR3 is made up of 15 amino acids. Trimming left V 2 bases short and J 10 bases short, with 15 bases between. Germline values: CDR1 MNHEY, CDR2 SMNVEV (reference sequence). CDR3 residues: CASSLLLRGRSPLHF. CDR3 coding DNA: TGTGCCAGCAGTTTACTCTTAAGGGGTAGGTCACCCCTCCACTTT.

This clonotype was counted between two and nine times. One junction end does not reproduce the germline sequence, and a read error may be involved. The gene calls are TRBV4-3 and TRBJ2-2; the D gene is possibly TRBD2 (5 bases). The CDR3 runs to 15 residues. Germline V CDR1 and CDR2: LGHNA, YSLEER. The CDR3: CASSQGSRDTGELLF. CDR3 DNA sequence: TGCGCCAGCAGCCAAGGGTCAAGAGACACCGGGGAGCTGCTTTTT.

The chain is built from TRBV7-3 and TRBJ2-3, with TRBD2 matching over 13 bases. The CDR3 sequence is 16 residues long. V was pared by 8 bases and J by 4 bases, with 9 bases of the junction left unmatched. CDR1 SGHTA and CDR2 FQGTGA come from the germline V gene. Written as DNA, the CDR3 is TGTGCCAGCGGCTCCTCGGGACTAGCGGGGTCAGATACGCAGTATTTT. The encoded protein is CASGSSGLAGSDTQYF.

V and J are TRBV11-1 and TRBJ2-1, with 13 positions matching TRBD2. Per the germline V gene, CDR1 is SGHAT and CDR2 is FQDESV (reference sequence). Unmatched junction bases numbered 9, after V lost 5 bases and J lost 8 bases. The CDR3 has 16 residues. The CDR3 sequence: CASSLGTSGNLDEQFF. CDR3 in DNA: TGTGCCAGCAGCCTCGGGACTAGCGGGAATTTGGATGAGCAGTTCTTC.

As for this clonotype: Here the CDR3 omits its conserved ending phenylalanine or tryptophan, so a read error is the likely source. The chain joins TRBV7-9 to TRBJ1-1, with D tentatively TRBD1 (5 bases). V was clipped by 4 bases and J by 2 bases, with 8 bases between them. Germline loops: CDR1 SEHNR, CDR2 FQNEAQ (reference sequence). The CDR3 is 13 amino acids. Here the CDR3 DNA reads TGTGCCAGCAGCTCTGACAGTAACACTGAAGCTTTCCTT. Amino acids: CASSSDSNTEAFL.

The V gene is TRBV7-2, the J gene TRBJ1-6, with TRBD1 matching 8 bases. Germline CDR1 is SGHTA and CDR2 is FQGNSA. V lost 4 bases to trimming and J lost 7 bases; unmatched junction nucleotides: 6. There are 15 residues in the CDR3. The DNA for the CDR3 is TGTGCCAGCAGCTCCAACCGGGACAGGAATTCACCCCTCCACTTT. Amino acid sequence: CASSSNRDRNSPLHF.

This clonotype was observed at least ten times. This chain connects TRBV5-1 to TRBJ2-3; D unclear. Germline CDR1 is SGHRS and CDR2 is YFSETQ. The CDR3 has 16 amino acids. V was clipped by 3 bases and J by 8 bases, with 22 bases between them. CDR3 nucleotides: TGCGCCAGCAGCTCTGACCCCCCAGTACTTAGGGTTACGCAGTATTTT. Translating it yields CASSSDPPVLRVTQYF.

The chain has TRBV19 and TRBJ2-2, with a tentative D call TRBD1 (5 bases). The V end lost 6 bases, the J end lost 8 bases, and 10 bases lay between the germline ends. CDR3 length equals 12 residues. CDR1 and CDR2 (germline): LNHDA, SQIVND (reference sequence). The CDR3 DNA reads as TGTGCCAGTAGCATGAGGACAGGGGAGCTGTTTTTT. This gives the protein CASSMRTGELFF. Based on the CDR3 plus reference TRBV19 and TRBJ2-2, the full variable domain is DGGITQSPKYLFRKEGQNVTLSCEQNLNHDAMYWYRQDPGQGLRLIYYSQIVNDFQKGDIAEGYSVSREKKESFPLTVTSAQKNPTAFYLCASSMRTGELFFGEGSRLTVL.

Ten or more counts support this clonotype. This chain links TRBV6-1 with TRBJ1-2; D ambiguous. Trimming took 4 bases from V and 7 from J, leaving 13 bases between them. CDR1 MNHNS and CDR2 SASEGT come from the germline V gene. The length of the CDR3 is 13 residues. The chain's CDR3 is CASSGTGLVGYTF. CDR3 coding DNA: TGTGCCAGCAGTGGGACGGGCTTAGTTGGCTACACCTTC.

This clonotype was detected only a few times. The chain links TRBV7-2 to TRBJ2-6; D is undetermined. Trimming shortened V by 4 bases and J by 0 bases, and 7 bases separated the two germline ends. Germline V gene data show CDR1 as SGHTA and CDR2 as FQGNSA. This CDR3 spans 15 amino acids. CDR3 residues: CASSSTPSGANVLTF. For the CDR3, the DNA is TGTGCCAGCAGCTCGACTCCCTCTGGGGCCAACGTCCTGACTTTC.

This clonotype was picked up many times. The J gene is TRBJ2-2, the V gene TRBV11-2; 12 bases agree with TRBD2. The CDR3 consists of 16 residues. Germline V gene lookup returns CDR1 SGHAT and CDR2 FQNNGV. V shed 6 bases, J shed 5 bases, and the junction held 7 bases outside the gene matches. The CDR3 DNA sequence: TGTGCCAGCAGACGGACTAGCGGGACGCGGACCGGGGAGCTGTTTTTT. Translated: CASRRTSGTRTGELFF.

V and J are TRBV10-3 and TRBJ1-5; TRBD1 aligns across 7 bases. CDR3 length: 14 amino acids. The V and J ends lost 6 bases and 4 bases, in that order; junction bases with no gene match: 6. CDR1 is ENHRY and CDR2 is SYGVKD in the germline V gene. The CDR3 sequence: CAIRGTEGNQPQHF. In DNA, the CDR3 is TGTGCCATCAGGGGGACAGAAGGTAATCAGCCCCAGCATTTT.

In regard to this clonotype: A much larger clonotype is one base distant, so this may be a read error. This chain uses TRBV9 with TRBJ1-4; 7 nucleotides agree with TRBD1. Trimming cost V 4 bases and J 10 bases; bases outside gene matches: 13. CDR1 and CDR2 from the germline V gene are SGDLS and YYNGEE. The CDR3 extends over 15 amino acids. The chain's CDR3 is CASSRRQGSGGKLFF. The CDR3, as DNA: TGTGCCAGCAGCCGCAGACAGGGTTCGGGAGGAAAACTGTTTTTT.

The rearrangement uses TRBV19 and TRBJ2-6; tentatively, D is TRBD2 (5 bases). The germline V and J ends were trimmed by 6 bases and 2 bases, with 5 bases remaining between them. The CDR3 spans 13 residues. Per the germline V gene, CDR1 is LNHDA and CDR2 is SQIVND (reference sequence). CDR3 sequence: CASREAGANVLTF. In DNA form, the CDR3 reads TGTGCCAGTAGGGAGGCTGGGGCCAACGTCCTGACTTTC. Full variable domain (outside the CDR3, taken from reference TRBV19 and TRBJ2-6): DGGITQSPKYLFRKEGQNVTLSCEQNLNHDAMYWYRQDPGQGLRLIYYSQIVNDFQKGDIAEGYSVSREKKESFPLTVTSAQKNPTAFYLCASREAGANVLTFGAGSRLTVL.

The V and J genes are TRBV19 and TRBJ1-1; D is ambiguous. This CDR3 region has 14 residues. The germline gives CDR1 LNHDA, CDR2 SQIVND (reference sequence). Trimming pared 0 bases from V and 3 bases from J, leaving 8 bases between. The CDR3 DNA follows: TGTGCCAGTAGTATAGATAGAAGGGACACTGAAGCTTTCTTT. Its translation: CASSIDRRDTEAFF.

Worth noting for this clonotype: A read error is possible here, since a much larger clone lies one base away. The V call is TRBV7-3, the J call TRBJ2-3; 8 nucleotides line up with TRBD1. Germline values: CDR1 SGHTA, CDR2 FQGTGA. CDR3 length equals 15 residues. Unmatched junction bases numbered 0, after V lost 0 bases and J lost 1 base. CDR3 sequence (DNA): TGTGCCAGCAGCTTAACGGGACAGGGCACAGATACGCAGTATTTT. It codes for CASSLTGQGTDTQYF. Full variable domain (rest looked up from reference TRBV7-3 and TRBJ2-3): GAGVSQTPSNKVTEKGKYVELRCDPISGHTALYWYRQSLGQGPEFLIYFQGTGAADDSGLPNDRFFAVRPEGSVSTLKIQRTERGDSAVYLCASSLTGQGTDTQYFGPGTRLTVL.

The chain recombines TRBV9 with TRBJ2-1; D perhaps matches TRBD2 (6 bases). The ends were cut back, 2 bases at V and 1 base at J, with 10 bases in the middle. Germline CDR1 reads SGDLS; CDR2 reads YYNGEE. The CDR3 spans 15 residues. The chain's CDR3 is CASSVRLASYNEQFF. The CDR3 nucleotides read TGTGCCAGCAGCGTCAGGCTAGCGTCCTACAATGAGCAGTTCTTC.